The 15 T cell receptor beta chains in this list originate from one sample, sequenced in a study of T-cell reconstitution after alpha-beta-depleted transplantation in children. During its preparation, the TCRbeta library received unique molecular identifiers. MiXCR, run by TCRdb on the PCR reads, gives a single entry per CDR3 protein. Counted here are about 400,000 distinct CDR3 sequences, just over 20% occurring once; the ten biggest clones make up about 3.8%. Sequenced here: PBMCs from the stem cell graft donor, sampled from the stem cell graft. The receptors stem from a human donor who donated a stem cell graft to a child with acute myeloid leukemia.

This clonotype was seen many times. The chain recombines TRBV12-3 or TRBV12-4 with TRBJ1-2; 9 bases line up with TRBD1. The CDR3 is 15 residues long. V lost 5 bases and J lost 4; bases outside the gene matches: 8. The chain's CDR3 is CASSPTGGSIYGYTF. DNA of the CDR3: TGTGCCAGCAGTCCCACAGGGGGCTCGATCTATGGCTACACCTTC.

There are a few counts of this clonotype. The rearrangement links TRBV20-1 to TRBJ1-1; the match to TRBD1 covers 7 bases. V lost 4 bases to trimming and J lost 3 bases; unmatched junction nucleotides: 8. Germline V gene data show CDR1 as DFQATT and CDR2 as SNEGSKA (reference sequence). This CDR3 contains 14 residues. The DNA for the CDR3 is TGCAGTGCTACGCTACAGGGGATGGACACTGAAGCTTTCTTT. Its protein product is CSATLQGMDTEAFF.

The sample holds a few counts of this clonotype. V usage is TRBV5-1 and J usage is TRBJ2-5; TRBD2 matches at 9 bases. The CDR3 length is 13 residues. The germline V gene encodes CDR1 SGHRS and CDR2 YFSETQ. Trimming cost V 4 bases and J 4 bases; bases outside gene matches: 2. Here the CDR3 reads CASSLLAGETQYF. DNA for the CDR3: TGCGCCAGCAGCCTACTAGCGGGAGAGACCCAGTACTTC. Looking up the rest from reference TRBV5-1 and TRBJ2-5 gives the full variable domain: KAGVTQTPRYLIKTRGQQVTLSCSPISGHRSVSWYQQTPGQGLQFLFEYFSETQRNKGNFPGRFSGRQFSNSRSEMNVSTLELGDSALYLCASSLLAGETQYFGPGTRLLVL.

This clonotype showed up just a few times. The chain links TRBV20-1 to TRBJ1-2, with TRBD1 matching 7 bases. The CDR3 has 14 residues. Per germline, CDR1 DFQATT and CDR2 SNEGSKA (reference sequence). With V trimmed by 2 bases and J by 5 bases, 8 bases remained unmatched. CDR3 DNA: TGCAGTGCTAGAAGCGGAGCGGGACAGTATGGCTACACCTTC. Its protein product is CSARSGAGQYGYTF.

This clonotype appeared a few times. The V gene is TRBV12-3 or TRBV12-4, the J gene TRBJ2-1; TRBD1 is a possible D gene (5 bases). Trimming took 7 bases from V and 0 from J, leaving 10 bases between them. The length of the CDR3 is 14 residues. The CDR3: CASTRVNSYNEQFF. As DNA, the CDR3 is TGTGCCAGCACCAGGGTGAACTCCTACAATGAGCAGTTCTTC.

This clonotype showed up just a few times. The rearrangement joins TRBV5-1 to TRBJ2-1; unclear D gene. This CDR3 region has 16 residues. CDR1 is SGHRS and CDR2 is YFSETQ in the germline V gene. The ends were cut back, 0 bases at V and 5 bases at J, with 15 bases in the middle. As DNA, the CDR3 is TGCGCCAGCAGCTTGGACGGGTATGAGATTAACAATGAGCAGTTCTTC. As protein: CASSLDGYEINNEQFF.

This clonotype has only a few counts. The CDR3 DNA reads as TGTGCCAGCAGCGCCGGGACTAGCGGAGGCTACGAGCAGTACTTC. Protein product: CASSAGTSGGYEQYF. The J gene is TRBJ2-7, the V gene TRBV7-9, with 11 bases aligning to TRBD2. With V trimmed by 5 bases and J by 3 bases, 6 bases remained unmatched. CDR3 length: 15 amino acids. CDR1 SEHNR and CDR2 FQNEAQ come from the germline V gene (reference sequence).

The chain links TRBV29-1 to TRBJ1-2, with 7 bases identical to TRBD1. The CDR3 runs 11 residues. Germline V gene sequence: CDR1 SQVTM, CDR2 ANQGSEA. J lost 4 bases, V lost 7 bases, and 3 bases had no gene match. The CDR3 loop is CSGGQAYGYTF. CDR3 sequence (DNA): TGCAGCGGTGGACAGGCCTATGGCTACACCTTC.

The V call is TRBV3-1, the J call TRBJ1-2, with D uncertain. The V gene lost 6 bases and the J gene lost 0 bases, with 14 bases spanning the gap. The germline V gene encodes CDR1 LGHDT and CDR2 YNNKEL (reference sequence). The CDR3 runs to 15 residues. The CDR3 loop reads CASRPMRNSNYGYTF. Here the CDR3 DNA reads TGTGCCAGCAGACCGATGCGGAATTCTAACTATGGCTACACCTTC.

This clonotype was recorded a few times. The V gene is TRBV7-2, the J gene TRBJ2-5; the D gene is possibly TRBD2 (5 bases). Trimming took 1 base from V and 5 from J, leaving 11 bases between them. Germline lookup yields CDR1 SGHTA and CDR2 FQGNSA. The CDR3 contains 14 residues. CDR3 amino acids: CASSLVSPGETQYF. Here the CDR3 DNA reads TGTGCCAGCAGCTTAGTGTCCCCGGGGGAGACCCAGTACTTC.

Ten or more counts support this clonotype. This chain uses TRBV29-1 with TRBJ2-2; D could derive from TRBD1 or TRBD2 (5 bases each). The CDR3 spans 14 residues. Trimming stripped 3 bases from V and 2 bases from J, with 10 bases between. Germline V lookup: CDR1 SQVTM, CDR2 ANQGSEA. DNA of the CDR3: TGCAGCGTTGACCGGGGACCTAACACCGGGGAGCTGTTTTTT. Translation: CSVDRGPNTGELFF.

The chain carries TRBV7-2 and TRBJ1-3; the D gene is possibly TRBD1 (5 bases). The V gene lost 7 bases and the J gene lost 2 bases, with 15 bases spanning the gap. Germline lookup yields CDR1 SGHTA and CDR2 FQGNSA. The CDR3 length is 15 residues. CDR3 sequence (DNA): TGTGCCAGCACCCCTTGGGGCAGGGCTGGAAACACCATATATTTT. This encodes CASTPWGRAGNTIYF. Full variable domain (outside the CDR3, taken from reference TRBV7-2 and TRBJ1-3): GAGVSQSPSNKVTEKGKDVELRCDPISGHTALYWYRQSLGQGLEFLIYFQGNSAPDKSGLPSDRFSAERTGGSVSTLTIQRTQQEDSAVYLCASTPWGRAGNTIYFGEGSWLTVV.

The chain's CDR3 is CASSRDYRSSYEQYF. CDR3 bases: TGTGCCAGCAGCAGGGACTACCGATCCTCCTACGAGCAGTACTTC. The V and J genes are TRBV6-1 and TRBJ2-7, with 7 bases fitting TRBD2. CDR1 MNHNS and CDR2 SASEGT come from the germline V gene. The CDR3 runs 15 residues. V lost 6 bases and J lost 0; bases outside the gene matches: 8.

This clonotype showed up many times. This chain links TRBV6-5 with TRBJ2-5; 9 bases map to TRBD2. The ends lost 4 bases at V and 4 bases at J; junction bases unmatched: 7. Germline V lookup: CDR1 MNHEY, CDR2 SVGAGI. The CDR3 has 15 residues. CDR3 DNA sequence: TGTGCCAGCAGTTTTGAAGCGGGAGGCGGAGAGACCCAGTACTTC. Translation: CASSFEAGGGETQYF.

This clonotype showed up just a few times. This sequence joins TRBV2 and TRBJ2-7, with 10 bases matching TRBD2. Germline V CDR1 and CDR2: SNHLY, FYNNEI. The V and J ends lost 3 bases and 3 bases, in that order; junction bases with no gene match: 8. This CDR3 region has 16 residues. The chain's CDR3 is CASSDIRLAGVYEQYF. The CDR3 coding sequence is TGTGCCAGCAGTGATATACGGCTAGCGGGAGTCTACGAGCAGTACTTC.